Following are 2 T cell receptor beta chains from one sample sequenced in a study of cytomegalovirus exposure and HLA in healthy donors. The study ran its PCR with 60 Vbeta and 13 Jbeta primers. Repertoires were generated with immunoSEQ multiplex PCR, while TCRdb's copy carries only in-frame clones and drops some. The repertoire includes fewer than 200,000 clones, 65% to 90% of them detected once, and 9.5% to 12% sits in the top ten. Material for sequencing was PBMCs. These receptors were collected from a man in his fifties or sixties in good health and CMV-seropositive.

This chain uses TRBV7-9 with TRBJ2-6; TRBD2 matches at 10 bases. This CDR3 is built from 18 residues. V dropped 4 bases and J dropped 0; count of bases not matched to a gene: 6. The germline gives CDR1 SEHNR, CDR2 FQNEAQ (reference sequence). Here the CDR3 reads CASSSGQREGSGANVLTF. The CDR3 DNA sequence: TGTGCCAGCAGCTCTGGCCAGCGGGAGGGCTCTGGGGCCAACGTCCTGACTTTC.

The J gene is TRBJ1-2, the V gene TRBV21-1. TRBV21-1 is classified as a pseudogene. The CDR3 is 15 residues long. In DNA, the CDR3 is TGTGCCAGCAGCTCAAAGGCTGGGGGAGGGAGCGGCTACACCTTC. It is translated as CASSSKAGGGSGYTF.